This T cell receptor (beta chain) is from a study of T-cell reconstitution after alpha-beta-depleted transplantation in children. Unique molecular identifiers featured in how the TCRbeta library was prepared. TCRdb fed the PCR reads into MiXCR, producing one record per CDR3 protein. This sample carries about 580,000 distinct CDR3 sequences, 20% to 25% of them seen once, and the ten largest clones take about 14%. Sequenced material: PBMCs, mostly from graft donor cells, taken 360 days after TCRalphabeta/CD19-depleted stem cell transplant. This TCR was recovered from a boy younger than two who had a stem cell transplant for acute myeloid leukemia, so the T cells may come from the graft donor.

The CDR3 spells CSVYLGALSENTEAFF. CDR3 nucleotide sequence: TGCAGCGTATATCTAGGGGCGCTCTCTGAGAACACTGAAGCTTTCTTT. The chain couples TRBV29-1 to TRBJ1-1; tentative D call: TRBD1 (5 bases). The germline V and J ends were trimmed by 6 bases and 1 base, with 21 bases remaining between them. The CDR3 runs to 16 residues. Germline-derived CDR1 and CDR2 are SQVTM and ANQGSEA.